The sequence of this T cell receptor (beta chain) was determined in a study of CXCR3-negative and CXCR3-positive naive CD8 T cells. On the study more broadly: The TRB read total, approximately 150 million, broke down to about 1.5 +/- 0.3 million reads per library.

Libraries of TRB cDNA were made by 5' RACE and carried UMIs. With the 5' RACE reads reprocessed, TCRdb shows one record per CDR3 protein and no DNA. Here the sample table reports more than 45,000 distinct CDR3 sequences. The CDR3 length is 16 residues. The germline V gene encodes CDR1 SGHVS and CDR2 FNYEAQ. The sequence derives from a human donor in good health. Some clones in this sample may be carry-over from other donors' samples. The J gene is TRBJ2-2, the V gene TRBV7-6; with no DNA, the TCRdb D assignment of TRBD1 cannot be verified. The sample consisted of naive CXCR3- CD8+ T cells from blood. Stated subset: CD45RO-CCR7+CD27+CD95- naive CD8+ T cells lacking CXCR3 (TNR3-). The CDR3 loop is CASNSAGTGNTGELFF.